These 23 T cell receptor beta chains share one sample of origin, sequenced in a study of T cell responses to AZD1222 COVID-19 vaccine (TCRdb year 2021). Library creation used the immunoSEQ multiplex PCR assay. In its TCRdb copy, this immuneACCESS table keeps in-frame sequences only and misses some clones. Where compared with another copy, unresolved V genes explain less than half of these, and the others have no known cause. Here the sample has 200,000 or so clones; just over 90% occur a single time. Approximately 1% of the sample goes to the ten largest clones. In light of the paper, this sample's time point label describes: baseline before first vaccination. The sample's treatment or condition label, in plain terms: meningococcal conjugate vaccine given as trial control. Sequencing used peripheral blood, obtained on day 0 of MenACWY control vaccination. These receptors were obtained from an adult in good health.

The genes are TRBV7-8 and TRBJ1-1; D uncertain. The CDR3 runs 15 residues. Trimming took 2 bases from V and 4 from J, leaving 14 bases between them. The germline CDR1 and CDR2 sequences are SGHVS and FQNEAQ. The CDR3 nucleotides read TGTGCCAGCAGCTTACGGAGTGGAGGTGGCACTGAAGCTTTCTTT. It is translated as CASSLRSGGGTEAFF.

The gene calls are TRBV10-2 and TRBJ1-6, with 8 bases matching TRBD1. The V gene end was trimmed by 6 bases and the J gene end by 10 bases; junction bases not matched to a gene: 2. The CDR3 runs 12 residues. The germline CDR1 and CDR2 sequences are WSHSY and SAAADI. In DNA, the CDR3 is TGCGCCAGCAGGACAGGGGACTCACCCCTCCACTTT. Its protein product is CASRTGDSPLHF.

The chain employs TRBV7-9 and TRBJ2-1; D possibly corresponds to TRBD1 (6 bases). Trimming removed 4 bases at V and 1 base at J, with 14 bases between. This CDR3 has 16 amino acids. Germline V lookup: CDR1 SEHNR, CDR2 FQNEAQ (reference sequence). CDR3 DNA: TGTGCCAGCAGCTCTAGAAACAGGGAGTCCTACAATGAGCAGTTCTTC. This translates into CASSSRNRESYNEQFF.

J is TRBJ1-5 and V is TRBV19; D is unclear. CDR1 and CDR2 from the germline V gene are LNHDA and SQIVND (reference sequence). The CDR3 is made up of 14 amino acids. Trimming pared 3 bases from V and 1 base from J, leaving 7 bases between. CDR3 residues: CASSIMVSNQPQHF. The CDR3 DNA sequence: TGTGCCAGTAGTATCATGGTGAGCAATCAGCCCCAGCATTTT.

This clone was found a few times. The rearrangement uses TRBV30 and TRBJ1-2; a weak D match, TRBD1 (5 bases). Germline V gives CDR1 GTSNPN, CDR2 SVGIG (reference sequence). Trimming cost V 3 bases and J 0 bases, with 14 bases left between them. CDR3 length: 15 residues. The CDR3 protein is CAWRTPQGANYGYTF. The DNA for the CDR3 is TGTGCCTGGAGAACTCCCCAGGGAGCTAACTATGGCTACACCTTC.

This chain joins TRBV18 and TRBJ1-1; 7 bases are a match to TRBD1. Germline V lookup: CDR1 KGHSH, CDR2 LQKENI. V gave up 5 bases and J gave up 2 bases; unmatched junction bases: 5. The CDR3 loop spans 14 amino acids. CDR3 residues: CASSAGQINTEAFF. CDR3 bases: TGTGCCAGCTCAGCGGGACAGATAAACACTGAAGCTTTCTTT.

V usage is TRBV19 and J usage is TRBJ1-1; D perhaps matches TRBD1 (5 bases). The CDR3 sequence is 17 residues long. Germline CDR1 and CDR2: LNHDA and SQIVND (reference sequence). Trimming took 2 bases from V and 1 from J, leaving 17 bases between them. CDR3 in amino acids: CASSITARGARNTEAFF. CDR3 nucleotide sequence: TGTGCCAGTAGTATAACCGCCAGAGGGGCTAGGAACACTGAAGCTTTCTTT.

The sample holds one count of this clone. The chain couples TRBV7-2 to TRBJ2-7, with 8 bases matching TRBD1. After removal of 5 bases from V and 0 bases from J, the junction contained 9 bases not matched to a gene. This CDR3 region has 16 residues. CDR1 is SGHTA and CDR2 is FQGNSA in the germline V gene. The CDR3 here is CASSNSRQGSSYEQYF. In nucleotides, the CDR3 is TGTGCCAGCAGCAACTCAAGACAGGGGAGCTCCTACGAGCAGTACTTC. Full variable domain (rest looked up from reference TRBV7-2 and TRBJ2-7): GAGVSQSPSNKVTEKGKDVELRCDPISGHTALYWYRQSLGQGLEFLIYFQGNSAPDKSGLPSDRFSAERTGGSVSTLTIQRTQQEDSAVYLCASSNSRQGSSYEQYFGPGTRLTVT.

The rearrangement joins TRBV5-4 to TRBJ1-5; no clear D. V lost 2 bases, J lost 6 bases, and 9 bases lay in between. The CDR3 consists of 13 residues. Germline CDR1 reads SGHNT; CDR2 reads YYREEE (reference sequence). CDR3 DNA sequence: TGTGCCAGCAGCTTCATGGGCACTCAGCCCCAGCATTTT. The encoded protein is CASSFMGTQPQHF.

This clone showed up just once. The gene calls are TRBV7-9 and TRBJ2-1; TRBD2 might be the D (5 bases). Germline V gene lookup returns CDR1 SEHNR and CDR2 FQNEAQ (reference sequence). CDR3 size: 14 residues. The V and J ends lost 2 bases and 6 bases respectively, with 11 bases between them. CDR3 residues: CASSLSTSLNEQFF. The CDR3, as DNA: TGTGCCAGCAGCTTATCCACTAGTCTCAATGAGCAGTTCTTC.

V gene TRBV5-1 combines with J gene TRBJ1-2; D perhaps matches TRBD1 (6 bases). Germline V gives CDR1 SGHRS, CDR2 YFSETQ. V was clipped by 7 bases and J by 4 bases, with 14 bases between them. The CDR3 covers 13 residues. This chain's CDR3 is CASQEGGGYGYTF. The CDR3 DNA reads TGCGCCAGCCAGGAAGGGGGGGGCTATGGCTACACCTTC.

The chain recombines TRBV5-1 with TRBJ1-4; 7 bases are shared with TRBD1. This CDR3 is 17 amino acids long. Germline-derived CDR1 and CDR2 are SGHRS and YFSETQ. V shed 4 bases, J shed 0 bases, and the junction held 9 bases outside the gene matches. CDR3 coding DNA: TGCGCCAGCAGCAGGACAGGTGGGATGGCAACTAATGAAAAACTGTTTTTT. Translated, it gives CASSRTGGMATNEKLFF.

This rearrangement joins TRBV6-5 to TRBJ1-2; weak D call: TRBD1 (6 bases). Trimming removed 8 bases from V and 6 bases from J, with 13 bases in between. Germline V CDR1 and CDR2: MNHEY, SVGAGI. There are 12 residues in the CDR3. CDR3: CASLQGLNGYTF. CDR3 bases: TGTGCCAGCCTGCAGGGGTTAAATGGCTACACCTTC.

This sequence joins TRBV3-1 (or the pseudogene TRBV3-2) and TRBJ2-5; 7 bases match TRBD2. The CDR3 has 15 residues. Germline loops: CDR1 LGHDT, CDR2 YNNKEL (reference sequence). Trimming removed 4 bases from V and 5 bases from J; junction bases left unmatched: 10. The DNA of the CDR3 is TGTGCCAGCAGCCGGGGCGCGGGGGTCGGGGAGACCCAGTACTTC. Translation: CASSRGAGVGETQYF.

The V gene is TRBV20-1, the J gene TRBJ1-4; the D is unclear. V was cut by 3 bases and J by 4 bases, with 15 bases left in between. Germline V gene sequence: CDR1 DFQATT, CDR2 SNEGSKA (reference sequence). The CDR3 covers 15 residues. As DNA, the CDR3 is TGCAGTGCTAGTCCCCAGGCCAACCGTAATGAAAAACTGTTTTTT. Its protein product is CSASPQANRNEKLFF.

CDR3 bases: TGTGCCAGCCAGGGCCGGGTTGAAAAACTGTTTTTT. The encoded protein is CASQGRVEKLFF. The chain joins TRBV3-1 (or the pseudogene TRBV3-2) to TRBJ1-4; D is perhaps TRBD1 (5 bases). Germline V gene lookup returns CDR1 LGHDT and CDR2 YNNKEL (reference sequence). V gave up 8 bases and J gave up 7 bases, with 11 bases separating them. This CDR3 region has 12 residues.

V gene TRBV28 combines with J gene TRBJ1-2, with D possibly being TRBD1 (5 bases). CDR1 and CDR2 from the germline V gene are MDHEN and SYDVKM. V was clipped by 6 bases and J by 8 bases, with 10 bases between them. The CDR3 runs 11 residues. Here the CDR3 DNA reads TGTGCCAGCAGATCAGGGCTCGGCTACACCTTC. Amino acid sequence: CASRSGLGYTF.

V gene TRBV7-9 combines with J gene TRBJ1-3; the match to TRBD1 covers 9 bases. Germline values: CDR1 SEHNR, CDR2 FQNEAQ (reference sequence). The CDR3 sequence is 17 residues long. Trimming cost V 2 bases and J 5 bases; bases outside gene matches: 10. Written as DNA, the CDR3 is TGTGCCAGCAGCTTAACATTGGACAGGGGAAACAGAAACACCATATATTTT. Amino acids: CASSLTLDRGNRNTIYF.

This sequence joins TRBV30 and TRBJ1-6; D unclear. Trimming shortened V by 4 bases and J by 6 bases, and 7 bases separated the two germline ends. CDR1 and CDR2 (germline): GTSNPN, SVGIG (reference sequence). The CDR3 has 12 amino acids. CDR3 residues: CAWTWGNSPLHF. The CDR3 DNA reads TGTGCCTGGACCTGGGGTAATTCACCCCTCCACTTT.

This chain links TRBV11-2 with TRBJ1-3; TRBD1 agrees at 7 bases. The germline V gene has CDR1 SGHAT and CDR2 FQNNGV. This CDR3 region has 15 residues. J lost 4 bases, V lost 1 base, and 4 bases had no gene match. Written as DNA, the CDR3 is TGTGCCAGCAGCTTAGTAGGGGGCGGCGGAAACACCATATATTTT. It specifies CASSLVGGGGNTIYF.

This clone has just a few counts. At the DNA level, this CDR3 is encoded by other sequences in the same sample as well. J is TRBJ1-5 and V is TRBV3-1 (or the pseudogene TRBV3-2), with D maybe TRBD1 (5 bases). V was clipped by 1 base and J by 6 bases, with 16 bases between them. CDR3 size: 16 residues. The germline V gene has CDR1 LGHDT and CDR2 YNNKEL (reference sequence). CDR3: CASSQVRGILGQPQHF. Written as DNA, the CDR3 is TGTGCCAGCAGCCAAGTAAGGGGAATTTTGGGTCAGCCCCAGCATTTT.

The V gene is TRBV19, the J gene TRBJ2-7; D is perhaps TRBD1 or TRBD2 (6 bases each). The CDR3 is made up of 12 amino acids. Between the trimmed V and J ends, which lost 10 bases and 0 bases, there was a span of 10 bases. Germline loops: CDR1 LNHDA, CDR2 SQIVND (reference sequence). This CDR3 is CATRDISYEQYF. DNA of the CDR3: TGTGCCACGCGGGACATCTCCTACGAGCAGTACTTC.

The chain employs TRBV7-8 and TRBJ1-3, with D unclear. V lost 6 bases, J lost 3 bases, and 12 bases lay in between. Germline CDR1 is SGHVS and CDR2 is FQNEAQ. This CDR3 is built from 14 residues. CDR3 loop: CASRPTVGGNTIYF. The CDR3 bases are TGTGCCAGCAGGCCCACTGTGGGTGGAAACACCATATATTTT.